The present TCR beta chain was sequenced within a study of blood T cells in healthy people across ages. The V segment lost 6 bases and the J segment 0 bases; nucleotides outside the gene matches: 7. In germline, CDR1 is MNHEY, CDR2 SVGAGI. There are 15 residues in the CDR3. This clonotype has ten or more counts. Its specificity is not known. Study observations and caveats: Diversity figures derived from one million T cells were judged to underestimate the true value. The fall in TCR beta diversity per million T cells was roughly linear with age. Diversity was higher, and naive CD4+ cells more numerous, in long-lived donors than in aged donors.

Through a sample-barcoded 5' primer and a J-beta primer mix, a second PCR was run for roughly 6 to 12 cycles. A 12-random-nucleotide template-switch adaptor tagged each cDNA molecule. From the 5' RACE reads, TCRdb called clonotypes with MiXCR, one entry per CDR3 protein. The table records around 1.7 million distinct CDR3 sequences, 28% of them present only once. The source of this sequence is a woman aged 25-40 years in good health. The sequencing input was blood. The chain employs TRBV6-5 and TRBJ2-7; 8 nucleotides agree with TRBD1. The CDR3 coding sequence is TGTGCCAGCAGGAAACCGGGACAGGTCTCCTACGAGCAGTACTTC. Translating it yields CASRKPGQVSYEQYF.